Listed below are T cell receptor beta chains from one sample, sequenced in a study of CD8+ T cells in alopecia areata. Sequencing was performed with immunoSEQ multiplex PCR; in TCRdb, only in-frame clones are kept and a portion is missing. This table has 30,000 to 35,000 clones, approximately 60% appearing once. Sequencing was done on a sample of NKG2D-high CD8+ T cells sorted from blood. The receptors originated from a human donor with alopecia areata. Each CDR3 is given with its conserved first and last residue. A D gene is named only where the DNA matches it firmly. Clone size is shown for a subset of rows, as once, few, many or a class of expanded clone.

j_gene | abundance | v_gene | d_gene | CDR3aa | CDR3nt
TRBJ2-1 | . | TRBV27 | TRBD2 | CASSMGLAGDNEQFF | TGTGCCAGCAGCATGGGACTAGCGGGAGACAATGAGCAGTTCTTC
TRBJ1-6 | . | TRBV4-1 | . | CASSQDRGQGSPLHF | TGCGCCAGCAGCCAAGATAGGGGACAAGGGTCACCCCTCCACTTT
TRBJ2-1 | few | TRBV6-6 | . | CASRETFNEQFF | TGTGCCAGCAGGGAAACGTTTAATGAGCAGTTCTTC
TRBJ2-7 | . | TRBV30 | TRBD2 | CAWRTSGSRGEQYF | TGTGCCTGGAGGACTAGCGGGAGCAGGGGCGAGCAGTACTTC
TRBJ2-7 | few | TRBV27 | TRBD1 | CASSFGQGPYEQYF | TGTGCCAGCAGTTTCGGACAGGGACCCTACGAGCAGTACTTC
TRBJ1-2 | . | TRBV7-9 | . | CASSPPSRDGYTF | TGTGCCAGCAGCCCCCCCTCAAGGGATGGCTACACCTTC
TRBJ2-1 | . | TRBV6-5 | TRBD2 | CASSLGLAGGYNEQFF | TGTGCCAGCAGTTTGGGACTAGCGGGGGGGTACAATGAGCAGTTCTTC
TRBJ2-7 | . | TRBV4-2 | TRBD1 | CASSLGTGNYEQYF | TGTGCCAGCAGCCTTGGGACAGGGAACTACGAGCAGTACTTC
TRBJ1-4 | few | TRBV29-1 | . | CSVEGRGEKLFF | TGCAGCGTGGAAGGGAGGGGGGAAAAACTGTTTTTT
TRBJ2-7 | few | TRBV7-9 | . | CASRSNSEQYF | TGTGCCAGCAGGTCTAACTCCGAGCAGTACTTC
TRBJ1-4 | . | TRBV29-1 | . | CSAQGREKLFF | TGCAGCGCGCAGGGTAGAGAAAAACTGTTTTTT
TRBJ1-6 | . | TRBV27 | . | CASSPRNSPLHF | TGTGCCAGCAGTCCCAGGAATTCACCCCTCCACTTT
TRBJ2-7 | few | TRBV7-9 | . | CASSLQNYEQYF | TGTGCCAGCAGCTTACAGAACTACGAGCAGTACTTC
TRBJ2-7 | . | TRBV28 | . | CASSPSTGNYPLYEQYF | TGTGCCAGCAGTCCCTCGACAGGAAACTACCCTCTTTACGAGCAGTACTTC
TRBJ1-5 | . | TRBV19 | . | CASSFNGGQPQHF | TGTGCCAGTAGTTTCAACGGGGGACAGCCCCAGCATTTT
TRBJ2-2 | . | TRBV29-1 | . | CSALRGNGELFF | TGCAGCGCCCTTAGGGGGAACGGGGAGCTGTTTTTT
TRBJ2-7 | few | TRBV9 | TRBD2 | CASSELAGDSTRQYF | TGTGCCAGCAGCGAGCTAGCGGGAGATAGTACGAGGCAGTACTTC
TRBJ2-3 | . | TRBV6-1 | . | CASSAGTWRGADTQYF | TGTGCCAGCAGTGCGGGGACTTGGAGAGGGGCAGATACGCAGTATTTT
TRBJ1-1 | once | TRBV25-1 | TRBD1 | CASSASTGMNTEAFF | TGTGCCAGCAGTGCGTCGACAGGGATGAACACTGAAGCTTTCTTT
TRBJ1-5 | . | TRBV28 | TRBD1 | CASLGQGYSNQPQHF | TGTGCCAGCTTGGGACAGGGATATAGCAATCAGCCCCAGCATTTT
TRBJ1-1 | . | TRBV11-1 | . | CASSLRAGRNTEAFF | TGTGCCAGCAGCTTAAGGGCAGGGAGGAACACTGAAGCTTTCTTT
TRBJ1-6 | . | TRBV27 | . | CASSSTQIRGPNSPLHF | TGTGCCAGCAGTTCGACCCAAATCAGGGGACCGAATTCACCCCTCCACTTT
TRBJ1-5 | . | TRBV6-6 | . | CASSTTGAYSNQPQHF | TGTGCCAGCAGTACTACTGGGGCTTATAGCAATCAGCCCCAGCATTTT
TRBJ1-1 | . | TRBV13 | . | CASSVNLGYTEAFF | TGTGCCAGCAGCGTAAACTTGGGGTACACTGAAGCTTTCTTT
TRBJ2-7 | . | TRBV4-1 | . | CASSQDRSTPYEQYF | TGCGCCAGCAGCCAAGACCGGAGTACCCCCTACGAGCAGTACTTC
TRBJ2-7 | . | TRBV27 | . | CASSPSGTLNEQYF | TGTGCCAGCAGTCCCAGCGGTACCCTGAACGAGCAGTACTTC
TRBJ2-1 | few | TRBV4-3 | . | CASSQGRVSLVGLSYNEQFF | TGCGCCAGCAGCCAAGGTCGGGTATCGCTAGTCGGGCTAAGCTACAATGAGCAGTTCTTC
TRBJ1-1 | . | TRBV7-2 | TRBD1 | CASSPDRGLGTEAFF | TGTGCCAGCAGCCCAGACAGGGGGCTTGGCACTGAAGCTTTCTTT
TRBJ1-5 | . | TRBV7-9 | . | CASSWGSGRFNQPQHF | TGTGCCAGCAGCTGGGGCTCGGGACGGTTCAATCAGCCCCAGCATTTT
TRBJ2-7 | . | TRBV7-9 | . | CAGSYTPGSEVYEQYF | TGTGCCGGCAGCTACACTCCGGGTAGTGAGGTCTACGAGCAGTACTTC
TRBJ2-1 | few | TRBV7-2 | . | CASSLAGVTNEQFF | TGTGCCAGCAGCTTAGCGGGAGTGACCAATGAGCAGTTCTTC
TRBJ2-7 | . | TRBV4-1 | . | CASSQDPGNEQYF | TGCGCCAGCAGCCAAGATCCGGGGAACGAGCAGTACTTC
TRBJ2-5 | few | TRBV28 | TRBD2 | CASSLLASGPRETQYF | TGTGCCAGCAGTTTACTGGCTAGCGGACCTCGGGAGACCCAGTACTTC
TRBJ2-2 | . | TRBV7-9 | . | CASTWESGELFF | TGTGCCAGCACCTGGGAGAGTGGGGAGCTGTTTTTT
TRBJ1-2 | . | TRBV7-2 | . | CASSLGGQFGYTF | TGTGCCAGCAGCTTAGGAGGACAGTTCGGCTACACCTTC
TRBJ2-1 | . | TRBV7-2 | TRBD2 | CASSLTSGSHNEQFF | TGTGCCAGCAGCTTAACTAGCGGGAGTCACAATGAGCAGTTCTTC
TRBJ1-5 | . | TRBV28 | . | CASSLTVNQPQHF | TGTGCCAGCAGTTTGACGGTCAATCAGCCCCAGCATTTT
TRBJ2-7 | . | TRBV7-2 | TRBD1 | CASSLNRDRGSGLPYEQYF | TGTGCCAGCAGCTTAAATAGGGACAGGGGGTCCGGCCTTCCCTACGAGCAGTACTTC
TRBJ1-2 | . | TRBV4-1 | . | CASSPDRNYGYTF | TGCGCCAGCAGCCCCGACAGGAACTATGGCTACACCTTC
TRBJ1-2 | . | TRBV14 | . | CASSHGRPSRFNYGYTF | TGTGCCAGCAGCCACGGACGGCCTTCTAGATTTAACTATGGCTACACCTTC
TRBJ1-4 | . | TRBV5-4 | TRBD1 | CASSSLGTGDEKLFF | TGTGCCAGCAGCTCTTTGGGGACAGGGGATGAAAAACTGTTTTTT
TRBJ2-5 | . | TRBV5-1 | . | CASKNRGDQETQYF | TGCGCCAGCAAAAACCGAGGAGATCAAGAGACCCAGTACTTC
TRBJ1-6 | . | TRBV27 | . | CASSRRTPDNSPLHF | TGTGCCAGCAGCCGACGGACCCCAGACAATTCACCCCTCCACTTT
TRBJ2-7 | . | TRBV11-2 | . | CASSFAGTEQYF | TGTGCCAGCAGCTTTGCGGGAACCGAGCAGTACTTC
TRBJ2-1 | . | TRBV7-8 | . | CASSLTGSYNEQFF | TGTGCCAGCAGCCTCACAGGGTCCTACAATGAGCAGTTCTTC
TRBJ2-1 | hyperexpanded | TRBV7-8 | TRBD1 | CASSSPPFSVLGTGYNEQFF | TGTGCCAGCAGCTCCCCTCCGTTCAGTGTCTTGGGGACAGGGTACAATGAGCAGTTCTTC
TRBJ2-7 | . | TRBV11-2 | . | CASSRRQEGEQYF | TGTGCCAGCAGCAGGCGACAGGAGGGGGAGCAGTACTTC
TRBJ2-5 | . | TRBV27 | TRBD2 | CASSLGTSGDQYF | TGTGCCAGCAGTTTAGGGACTAGCGGGGACCAGTACTTC